The 19 T cell receptor beta chains in this list originate from one sample, sequenced in a study of quantifying T cell responses using KT2 cells. At the level of the study: Reverse transcription used primers in the TCR alpha and beta constant regions.

The cDNA 3' end received a ligated oligonucleotide with a UMI. The first PCR ran around 4 cycles with an equimolar RC1.1 and RC1.2 beta primer mix. Each CDR3 protein gets one entry after TCRdb re-called the UMI-ligation and nested PCR reads with MiXCR. The repertoire holds fewer than 45,000 distinct CDR3 sequences, with over 15% as singletons. Source material: PBMCs spiked with cells of the T cell clone KT2. Source of these receptors: a human donor.

This clonotype was seen more than once but under ten times. The genes are TRBV4-3 and TRBJ2-2; 11 nucleotides match TRBD1. V lost 0 bases to trimming and J lost 6 bases; unmatched junction nucleotides: 6. Per the germline V gene, CDR1 is LGHNA and CDR2 is YSLEER. The CDR3 extends over 17 amino acids. The CDR3 DNA reads TGCGCCAGCAGCCAAGATTTGTCGGGACAGGGGGCCGGGGAGCTGTTTTTT. Residues: CASSQDLSGQGAGELFF.

The table lists this clonotype with a few counts. The V gene is TRBV7-8, the J gene TRBJ2-2, with no clear D. Germline lookup yields CDR1 SGHVS and CDR2 FQNEAQ. Between the trimmed V and J ends, which lost 0 bases and 2 bases, there was a span of 7 bases. The CDR3 contains 15 residues. The CDR3 coding sequence is TGTGCCAGCAGCTTAGCGACCGTAAACACCGGGGAGCTGTTTTTT. Amino acid sequence: CASSLATVNTGELFF.

This clonotype was picked up a small number of times. This chain joins TRBV18 and TRBJ2-1; D gene uncertain. This CDR3 comprises 15 residues. V lost 0 bases to trimming and J lost 1 base, with 7 bases between them. Looked up from germline, CDR1 is KGHSH and CDR2 is LQKENI. The CDR3 reads CASSPPVNSYNEQFF. CDR3 bases: TGTGCCAGCTCACCACCGGTGAATTCCTACAATGAGCAGTTCTTC.

This clonotype was found a few times. This chain uses TRBV20-1 with TRBJ2-1; D is possibly TRBD1 (5 bases). Trimming cost V 1 base and J 4 bases, with 17 bases left between them. This CDR3 has 16 amino acids. CDR1 is DFQATT and CDR2 is SNEGSKA in the germline V gene (reference sequence). The CDR3 protein is CSARVFTKGKYNEQFF. The CDR3 coding sequence is TGCAGTGCTAGAGTTTTCACCAAGGGGAAGTACAATGAGCAGTTCTTC.

The V and J genes are TRBV2 and TRBJ1-1; D remains unclear. The V end was cut by 3 bases, the J end by 1 base, with 9 bases between. The CDR3 runs 14 residues. The V gene's germline CDR1 is SNHLY and CDR2 FYNNEI. The DNA for the CDR3 is TGTGCCAGCAGTGATGGTCTTGCGAACACTGAAGCTTTCTTT. It translates to CASSDGLANTEAFF. Full variable domain (outside the CDR3, taken from reference TRBV2 and TRBJ1-1): EPEVTQTPSHQVTQMGQEVILRCVPISNHLYFYWYRQILGQKVEFLVSFYNNEISEKSEIFDDQFSVERPDGSNFTLKIRSTKLEDSAMYFCASSDGLANTEAFFGQGTRLTVV.

The table lists this clonotype with many counts. The V call is TRBV12-3 or TRBV12-4, the J call TRBJ1-1; unclear D gene. V shed 1 base and J shed 1 base, with 4 bases lying between them. The CDR3 loop spans 13 amino acids. The CDR3 reads CASSLDTNTEAFF. CDR3 coding DNA: TGTGCCAGCAGTTTAGACACGAACACTGAAGCTTTCTTT.

This clonotype showed up just a few times. Written as DNA, the CDR3 is TGTGCCAGCTCACCGACAGATAACTATGGCTACACCTTC. It is translated as CASSPTDNYGYTF. The genes are TRBV18 and TRBJ1-2, with TRBD1 as a possible D gene (5 bases). This CDR3 is 13 amino acids long. V gave up 3 bases and J gave up 1 base, with 6 bases separating them. Germline V gene sequence: CDR1 KGHSH, CDR2 LQKENI.

This clonotype has more than one count but fewer than ten. The chain is built from TRBV2 and TRBJ2-4; D unresolved. There are 13 residues in the CDR3. Trimming stripped 7 bases from V and 0 bases from J, with 7 bases between. Germline CDR1 reads SNHLY; CDR2 reads FYNNEI. CDR3 in DNA: TGTGCCAGCAAGAGCGTAGCCAAAAACATTCAGTACTTC. It codes for CASKSVAKNIQYF.

The chain is built from TRBV20-1 and TRBJ2-3; D is unresolved. CDR1 and CDR2 (germline): DFQATT, SNEGSKA (reference sequence). Trimming pared 1 base from V and 2 bases from J, leaving 13 bases between. The CDR3 has 15 amino acids. CDR3 residues: CSARGGPVYTDTQYF. CDR3 sequence (DNA): TGCAGTGCTAGAGGTGGTCCGGTCTACACAGATACGCAGTATTTT.

This chain connects TRBV20-1 to TRBJ2-1; TRBD1 matches at 7 bases. CDR1 and CDR2 (germline): DFQATT, SNEGSKA (reference sequence). The CDR3 has 12 residues. With V trimmed by 6 bases and J by 4 bases, 3 bases remained unmatched. The CDR3 sequence: CSAGQAYNEQFF. CDR3 in DNA: TGCAGTGCAGGACAGGCGTACAATGAGCAGTTCTTC.

The chain employs TRBV4-3 and TRBJ2-7, with 8 bases matching TRBD2. V was pared by 2 bases and J by 1 base, with 4 bases of the junction left unmatched. The CDR3 consists of 15 residues. Germline V lookup: CDR1 LGHNA, CDR2 YSLEER. CDR3 nucleotide sequence: TGCGCCAGCAGCCAATTCTTAGCGGGGTCCTACGAGCAGTACTTC. It encodes CASSQFLAGSYEQYF.

V usage is TRBV24-1 and J usage is TRBJ2-1, with unresolved D. The germline V and J ends were trimmed by 3 bases and 6 bases, with 11 bases remaining between them. The CDR3 extends over 14 amino acids. The V gene's germline CDR1 is KGHDR and CDR2 SFDVKD. CDR3 sequence reads: CATSDPPGFNEQFF. The CDR3 nucleotides read TGTGCCACCAGTGATCCCCCCGGGTTCAATGAGCAGTTCTTC.

This clonotype appeared many times. This chain joins TRBV6-6 and TRBJ2-7, with a tentative D call TRBD2 (5 bases). Germline CDR1 and CDR2: MNHNY and SVGAGI (reference sequence). The CDR3 runs to 15 residues. V was shortened by 4 bases and J by 4 bases, with 17 bases between the two germline ends. CDR3 loop: CASSSDEGSFYEQYF. DNA for the CDR3: TGTGCCAGCAGTTCCGATGAGGGTTCCTTTTACGAGCAGTACTTC.

In regard to this clonotype: Compared with germline, one end of the junction differs, possibly owing to a read error. This chain links TRBV10-1 with TRBJ2-7; TRBD2 matches 7 bases. The germline CDR1 and CDR2 sequences are WNHNN and SYGVQD (reference sequence). CDR3 length equals 13 residues. DNA for the CDR3: TGCGCCCGTGGGAGGGATCTGTGTTACGAGCGGTACTTC. Amino acid sequence: CARGRDLCYERYF.

The chain joins TRBV27 to TRBJ2-1; tentatively, D is TRBD1 (7 bases). CDR3 length: 13 amino acids. V lost 5 bases and J 6 bases, leaving 11 bases between the germline ends. Germline values: CDR1 MNHEY, CDR2 SMNVEV (reference sequence). Written as DNA, the CDR3 is TGTGCCAGCAGTCGGGGGACAGTCAATGAGCAGTTCTTC. It specifies CASSRGTVNEQFF.

This clonotype showed up many times. The chain uses TRBV6-1 and TRBJ1-1, with unresolved D. Germline values: CDR1 MNHNS, CDR2 SASEGT. The V gene lost 7 bases and the J gene lost 4 bases, with 10 bases spanning the gap. The CDR3 covers 12 residues. CDR3 nucleotide sequence: TGTGCCAGCACCGGGTCCATCACTGAAGCTTTCTTT. Residues: CASTGSITEAFF.

This clonotype was observed a handful of times. This chain connects TRBV2 to TRBJ2-3; TRBD2 agrees at 10 bases. Germline V CDR1 and CDR2: SNHLY, FYNNEI. The CDR3 sequence is 13 residues long. V shed 6 bases and J 3 bases; nucleotides not matched to a gene: 0. CDR3 sequence: CASRLAGTDTQYF. CDR3 coding DNA: TGTGCCAGCAGACTAGCGGGGACAGATACGCAGTATTTT.

The CDR3 coding sequence is TGTGCCACCAGTGACCGACATAGAAACTATGGCTACACCTTC. Translation gives CATSDRHRNYGYTF. The rearrangement joins TRBV24-1 to TRBJ1-2; D call uncertain. Germline CDR1 and CDR2: KGHDR and SFDVKD. The CDR3 consists of 14 residues. With 4 bases removed from V and 2 bases from J, the gap between germline ends came to 10 bases.

CDR3 coding DNA: TGTGCCAGCAGCCCCCAGGGACGGGGGGGGAATCAGTACTTC. It is translated as CASSPQGRGGNQYF. The gene calls are TRBV3-1 and TRBJ2-4; 8 bases map to TRBD2. CDR1 is LGHDT, CDR2 YNNKEL, per germline (reference sequence). Trimming removed 4 bases from V and 12 bases from J; junction bases left unmatched: 11. This CDR3 is built from 14 residues.